The 2 T cell receptor beta chains reported below all come from one sample, sequenced in a study of regulatory T cells in long-lasting Graves disease. Building of the TCR beta libraries involved iRepertoire HTBI primers and Arm-PCR of CDR3 regions. TCRdb itself ran the multiplex PCR reads through MiXCR, one entry per CDR3 protein. Of about 430,000 distinct CDR3 sequences listed, 21% are singletons. Time point defined: persistent/refractory GD, antithyroid drugs over 5 years with positive TRAb. The TCR library was prepared using RNA isolated from PBMCs. The sample here was peripheral blood mononuclear cells (PBMCs), taken when the disease was refractory, from a patient treated with antithyroid drugs. The receptors stem from a female donor with Graves disease.

This clonotype was recorded at least ten times. V and J are TRBV11-3 and TRBJ2-1, with 9 bases aligning to TRBD1. Trimming cost V 1 base and J 8 bases; bases outside gene matches: 6. Germline-derived CDR1 and CDR2 are SGHNT and YENEEA. This CDR3 spans 15 amino acids. CDR3 nucleotides: TGTGCCAGCAGCTTAGGTTGGCGGGACAGGGATGAGCAGTTCTTC. Translation gives CASSLGWRDRDEQFF.

This sequence joins TRBV15 and TRBJ2-3; maybe TRBD1 (5 bases). V shed 6 bases and J shed 0 bases, with 19 bases lying between them. CDR1 and CDR2 from the germline V gene are LNHNV and YYDKDF (reference sequence). CDR3 size: 17 residues. CDR3 DNA sequence: TGTGCCACCAGATTGGGGCAACAGATTATTAGCACAGATACGCAGTATTTT. Its protein is CATRLGQQIISTDTQYF.